This TCR beta chain was captured by sequencing in a study of beta chain features in type 1 diabetes. Trimming removed 2 bases at V and 3 bases at J, with 15 bases between. This CDR3 region has 15 residues. From germline, CDR1 is SGHRS and CDR2 YFSETQ. Whole-study results and caveats: When Type 1 diabetes patients were examined, their TCRB CDR3s proved moderately but significantly shorter in all four CD4+ subsets.

Expressed TCRB transcripts got sequenced, as all isolated RNA was reverse transcribed. An average of approximately 3.4 million reads was obtained for naive, central memory and regulatory T cell samples. Repertoires were generated with immunoSEQ multiplex PCR, while TCRdb's copy carries only in-frame clones and drops some. Of more than 300,000 clones listed, about 12% are singletons. A sort by CD45RO/CCR7/CD25/CD127/CD95/CD27 yielded CD4+ naive, central memory, regulatory and stem cell-like memory cells. Comments on this clone: What it recognizes is unknown.

Sequencing was carried out using naive CD4+ T cells from blood. The gene calls are TRBV5-1 and TRBJ2-7; no firm D call. The origin of this receptor is a woman aged 18-35 years with type 1 diabetes. The CDR3 loop is CASSFTSDTFYEQYF. DNA for the CDR3: TGCGCCAGCAGCTTTACATCCGACACCTTCTACGAGCAGTACTTC.